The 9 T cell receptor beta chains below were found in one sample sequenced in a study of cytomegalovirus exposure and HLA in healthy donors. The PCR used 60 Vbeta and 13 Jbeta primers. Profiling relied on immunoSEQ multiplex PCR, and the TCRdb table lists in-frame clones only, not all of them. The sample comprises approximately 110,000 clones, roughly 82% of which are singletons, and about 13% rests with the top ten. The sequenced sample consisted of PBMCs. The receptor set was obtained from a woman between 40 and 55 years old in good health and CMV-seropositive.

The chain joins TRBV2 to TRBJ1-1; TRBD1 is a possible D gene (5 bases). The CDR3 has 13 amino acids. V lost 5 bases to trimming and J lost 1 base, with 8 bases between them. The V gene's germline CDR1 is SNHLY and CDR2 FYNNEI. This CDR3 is CASSWQGNTEAFF. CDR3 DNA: TGTGCCAGCAGTTGGCAGGGGAACACTGAAGCTTTCTTT.

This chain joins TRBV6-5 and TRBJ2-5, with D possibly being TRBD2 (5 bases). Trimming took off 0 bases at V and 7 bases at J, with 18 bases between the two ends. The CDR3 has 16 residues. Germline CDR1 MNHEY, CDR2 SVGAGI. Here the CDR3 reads CASSYSVGSGTGTQYF. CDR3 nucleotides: TGTGCCAGCAGTTACTCGGTTGGAAGCGGAACGGGGACCCAGTACTTC.

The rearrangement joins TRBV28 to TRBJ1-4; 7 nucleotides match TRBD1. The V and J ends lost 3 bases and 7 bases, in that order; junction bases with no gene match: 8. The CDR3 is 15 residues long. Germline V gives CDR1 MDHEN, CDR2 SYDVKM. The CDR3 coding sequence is TGTGCCAGCAGTTTGAGGGGGCGGTCAGTTGAAAAACTGTTTTTT. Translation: CASSLRGRSVEKLFF. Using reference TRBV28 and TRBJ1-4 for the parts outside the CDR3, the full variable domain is DVKVTQSSRYLVKRTGEKVFLECVQDMDHENMFWYRQDPGLGLRLIYFSYDVKMKEKGDIPEGYSVSREKKERFSLILESASTNQTSMYLCASSLRGRSVEKLFFGSGTQLSVL.

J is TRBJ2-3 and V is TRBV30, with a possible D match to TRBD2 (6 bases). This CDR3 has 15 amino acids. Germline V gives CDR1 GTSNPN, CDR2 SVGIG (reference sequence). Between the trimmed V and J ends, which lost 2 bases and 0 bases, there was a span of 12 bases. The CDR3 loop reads CAWSLFGGSTDTQYF. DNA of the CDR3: TGTGCCTGGAGTCTGTTTGGGGGGAGCACAGATACGCAGTATTTT.

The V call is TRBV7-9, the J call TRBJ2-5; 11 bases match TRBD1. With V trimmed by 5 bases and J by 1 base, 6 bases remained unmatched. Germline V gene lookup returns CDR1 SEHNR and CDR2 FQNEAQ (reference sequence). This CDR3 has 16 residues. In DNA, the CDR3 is TGTGCCAGCAGCCCGGGGACAGGGGGTTTCCAAGAGACCCAGTACTTC. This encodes CASSPGTGGFQETQYF.

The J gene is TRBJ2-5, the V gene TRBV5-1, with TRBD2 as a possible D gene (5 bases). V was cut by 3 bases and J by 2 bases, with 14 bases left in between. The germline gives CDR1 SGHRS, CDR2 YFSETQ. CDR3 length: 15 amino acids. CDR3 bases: TGCGCCAGCAGCTCCTTCGAGGGTCTACAAGAGACCCAGTACTTC. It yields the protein CASSSFEGLQETQYF.

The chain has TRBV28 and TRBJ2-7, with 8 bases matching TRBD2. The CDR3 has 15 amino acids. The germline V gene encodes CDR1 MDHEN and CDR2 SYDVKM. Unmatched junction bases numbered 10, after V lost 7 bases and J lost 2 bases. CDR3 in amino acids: CASNPAGADTYEQYF. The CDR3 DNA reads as TGTGCCAGCAACCCAGCGGGGGCAGATACCTACGAGCAGTACTTC.

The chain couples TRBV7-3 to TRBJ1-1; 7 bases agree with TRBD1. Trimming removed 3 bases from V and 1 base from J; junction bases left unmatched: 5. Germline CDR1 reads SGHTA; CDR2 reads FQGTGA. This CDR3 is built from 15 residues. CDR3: CASSLQTGRNTEAFF. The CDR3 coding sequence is TGTGCCAGCAGCTTGCAGACAGGGAGGAACACTGAAGCTTTCTTT.

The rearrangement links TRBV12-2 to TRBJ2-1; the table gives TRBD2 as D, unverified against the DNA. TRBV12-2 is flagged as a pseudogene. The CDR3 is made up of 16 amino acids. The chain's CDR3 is CASRFYSGRHHNEQFF. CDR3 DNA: TGTGCAAGTCGCTTCTATAGCGGGAGGCACCACAATGAGCAGTTCTTC.